Sequencing of this T cell receptor beta chain was carried out in a study of PD-L1 blockade in urothelial cancer. Study-wide background: A median blood sample held about 140,000 T cells and more than 80,000 unique TCRs.

The time point is: peripheral blood 6 weeks after treatment start. Here immunoSEQ multiplex PCR was the method, and the copy in TCRdb shows in-frame clones only, minus some. The sample has about 19,000 clones; under 85% are singletons. The V segment lost 4 bases and the J segment 15 bases; nucleotides outside the gene matches: 9. The germline V gene encodes CDR1 SGHTA and CDR2 FQGNSA. The length of the CDR3 is 15 residues. The sequencing used PBMCs, collected around atezolizumab (anti-PD-L1) treatment. The chain recombines TRBV7-2 with TRBJ2-1; 16 nucleotides align to TRBD2. The clonotype was recovered from a man in his fifties or sixties with urothelial cancer. The CDR3 nucleotides are TGTGCCAGCAGCTCCTCCGGGACTAGCGGGGGGGCGACGTTCTTC. Its translation is CASSSSGTSGGATFF.